This T cell receptor (beta chain) derives from a study of blood T cell repertoires in COVID-19. Study-wide background: The study drew acute and convalescent COVID-19 samples from the United States, Italy and Spain. PBMCs, B-cell-depleted T cells, or T cells were the source of the cDNA or gDNA that made up the material.

Here immunoSEQ multiplex PCR was the method, and the copy in TCRdb shows in-frame clones only, minus some. The sample lists about 87,000 clones; around 82% were seen once. Germline V gene lookup returns CDR1 SGHAT and CDR2 FQNNGV. V lost 6 bases, J lost 2 bases, and 3 bases stayed unmatched. The CDR3 sequence is 13 residues long. Seattle cases were enrolled at active infection and followed longitudinally. The sample was peripheral blood. This sequence joins TRBV11-2 and TRBJ2-7; 8 bases line up with TRBD2. The clonotype was recovered from an elderly woman with COVID-19, enrolled during active disease. The CDR3 DNA sequence: TGTGCCAGCAGTCCGGGACTAGCCTACGAGCAGTACTTC. Translation: CASSPGLAYEQYF.